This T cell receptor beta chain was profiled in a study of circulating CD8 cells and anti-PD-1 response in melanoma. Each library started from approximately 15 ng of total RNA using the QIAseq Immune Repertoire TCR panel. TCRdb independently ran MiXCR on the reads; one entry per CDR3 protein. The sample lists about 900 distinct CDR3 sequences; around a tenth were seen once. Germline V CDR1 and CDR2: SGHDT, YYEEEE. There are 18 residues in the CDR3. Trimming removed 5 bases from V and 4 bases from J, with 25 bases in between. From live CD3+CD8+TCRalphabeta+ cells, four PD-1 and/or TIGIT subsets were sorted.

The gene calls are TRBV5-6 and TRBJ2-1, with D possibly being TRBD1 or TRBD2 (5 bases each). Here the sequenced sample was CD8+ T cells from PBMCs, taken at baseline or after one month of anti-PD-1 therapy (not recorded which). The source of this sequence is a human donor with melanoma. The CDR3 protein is CASSRLISGTEAYNEQFF. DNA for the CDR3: TGTGCCAGCAGTCGTCTCATTTCCGGGACGGAGGCTTACAATGAGCAGTTCTTC.